This T cell receptor (beta chain) was documented in a study of T-cell reconstitution after alpha-beta-depleted transplantation in children. For TCRbeta, the library was prepared with unique molecular identifiers. MiXCR was run by TCRdb on the PCR reads, yielding one entry per CDR3 protein. The sample lists around 360,000 distinct CDR3 sequences, around a tenth occurring once. This sample comprised PBMCs from the stem cell graft donor, obtained from the stem cell graft. This sequence originates from a human donor who donated a stem cell graft to a child with acute lymphoblastic leukemia.

CDR3 nucleotides: TGTGCCAGCAGCGCATTTACAGGGCACGAGCAGTACTTC. This translates into CASSAFTGHEQYF. This chain uses TRBV7-3 with TRBJ2-7, with a weak D call TRBD1 (6 bases). With 5 bases removed from V and 5 bases from J, the gap between germline ends came to 13 bases. The CDR3 spans 13 residues. CDR1 SGHTA and CDR2 FQGTGA come from the germline V gene.